This entry lists 29 T cell receptor beta chains sequenced from one sample in a study of radiation and T cells in renal cell carcinoma. Sequencing was performed with immunoSEQ multiplex PCR; in TCRdb, only in-frame clones are kept and a portion is missing. Among more than 95,000 clones listed, approximately 80% were seen once. Time point described: baseline pretreatment blood. Specified treatment: 15 Gy SBRT to primary tumor, nephrectomy 4 weeks later. Sequenced material: blood, taken from a patient whose treatment included radiotherapy and nephrectomy. These receptors were collected from a woman aged 55-69 years with renal cell carcinoma.

The CDR3 DNA follows: TGTGCCAGCAGACGGGACAGCTCCTATAATTCACCCCTCCACTTT. It yields the protein CASRRDSSYNSPLHF. The genes are TRBV6-5 and TRBJ1-6, with TRBD1 matching 7 bases. With V trimmed by 6 bases and J by 0 bases, 2 bases remained unmatched. The germline V gene has CDR1 MNHEY and CDR2 SVGAGI. The CDR3 spans 15 residues.

A single count supports this clone. This rearrangement joins TRBV7-9 to TRBJ2-7, with D possibly matching TRBD1 (6 bases). The V gene lost 1 base and the J gene lost 1 base, with 11 bases spanning the gap. CDR1 and CDR2 (germline): SEHNR, FQNEAQ (reference sequence). CDR3 length: 15 residues. The DNA for the CDR3 is TGTGCCAGCAGCTTAGGAAGACAGGTTTCCTACGAGCAGTACTTC. Translated: CASSLGRQVSYEQYF.

This clone was observed a few times. This chain links TRBV5-1 with TRBJ1-2, with D possibly matching TRBD1 (5 bases). The ends were cut back, 4 bases at V and 6 bases at J, with 19 bases in the middle. This CDR3 region has 15 residues. In germline, CDR1 is SGHRS, CDR2 YFSETQ. The CDR3: CASSPTAGLYDGYTF. The CDR3 DNA reads TGCGCCAGCAGCCCGACGGCAGGGTTGTACGATGGCTACACCTTC.

This clone was observed once. The chain joins TRBV2 to TRBJ2-2, with D tentatively TRBD2 (6 bases). V was trimmed by 6 bases and J by 8 bases, leaving 19 bases between them. There are 15 residues in the CDR3. The germline CDR1 and CDR2 sequences are SNHLY and FYNNEI. The CDR3 nucleotides read TGTGCCAGCAGCGCGGGACGGGCCTCGGTTGGGGAGCTGTTTTTT. It yields the protein CASSAGRASVGELFF.

About this clone: The junction and the germline gene differ at one end; a read error may be behind it. The chain has TRBV7-7 and TRBJ2-5; 9 nucleotides match TRBD1. The germline CDR1 and CDR2 sequences are SSHAT and FNYEAQ (reference sequence). There are 14 residues in the CDR3. Here the CDR3 DNA reads TGTGCTAGCAGCCGGACAGGGGTTGAGGAGACCCAGTACTTC. Its translation: CASSRTGVEETQYF. Full variable domain (missing parts from reference TRBV7-7 and TRBJ2-5): GAGVSQSPRYKVTKRGQDVTLRCDPISSHATLYWYQQALGQGPEFLTYFNYEAQPDKSGLPSDRFSAERPEGSISTLTIQRTEQRDSAMYRCASSRTGVEETQYFGPGTRLLVL.

The chain combines TRBV12-5 with TRBJ2-5; the D gene is possibly TRBD2 (6 bases). The CDR3 is 14 amino acids. Germline lookup yields CDR1 LGHNT and CDR2 FRNRAP. Trimming took off 6 bases at V and 5 bases at J, with 16 bases between the two ends. The CDR3: CASGKGLAVETQYF. CDR3 nucleotide sequence: TGTGCTAGTGGCAAGGGACTTGCGGTCGAGACCCAGTACTTC. The variable domain in full, completed from reference TRBV12-5 and TRBJ2-5, reads DARVTQTPRHKVTEMGQEVTMRCQPILGHNTVFWYRQTMMQGLELLAYFRNRAPLDDSGMPKDRFSAEMPDATLATLKIQPSEPRDSAVYFCASGKGLAVETQYFGPGTRLLVL.

V is TRBV4-1 and J is TRBJ1-6; D gene unclear. The V gene's germline CDR1 is MGHRA and CDR2 YSYEKL. This CDR3 spans 17 amino acids. The V gene lost 1 base and the J gene lost 0 bases, with 10 bases spanning the gap. CDR3 protein: CASSQGWVSSYNSPLHF. In nucleotides, the CDR3 is TGCGCCAGCAGCCAAGGGTGGGTTAGCTCCTATAATTCACCCCTCCACTTT.

This chain links TRBV11-2 with TRBJ1-2; possible D gene TRBD1, 5 bases. The germline V gene encodes CDR1 SGHAT and CDR2 FQNNGV. Trimming took off 5 bases at V and 0 bases at J, with 10 bases between the two ends. The CDR3 runs 14 residues. The CDR3 nucleotides read TGTGCCAGCAGCCCCGGGGGAGCTAACTATGGCTACACCTTC. Translated: CASSPGGANYGYTF.

CDR3 in DNA: TGTGCCAGCTCGCCGGGACAGGGAATCGGTGGCTACACCTTC. Its protein product is CASSPGQGIGGYTF. V usage is TRBV18 and J usage is TRBJ1-2; TRBD1 agrees at 9 bases. This CDR3 spans 14 amino acids. Germline CDR1 KGHSH, CDR2 LQKENI. With V trimmed by 6 bases and J by 7 bases, 9 bases remained unmatched.

This chain joins TRBV28 and TRBJ1-2; D gene uncertain. With 5 bases removed from V and 8 bases from J, the gap between germline ends came to 15 bases. Germline V gene lookup returns CDR1 MDHEN and CDR2 SYDVKM. This CDR3 spans 13 amino acids. The DNA for the CDR3 is TGTGCCAGCAGTCGCGTTGAGTTGGACGGCTACACCTTC. Its translation: CASSRVELDGYTF.

J is TRBJ2-4 and V is TRBV7-6; 7 nucleotides align to TRBD1. V trimming: 3 bases; J trimming: 7 bases; junction bases outside the gene matches: 9. The CDR3 is made up of 15 amino acids. Germline loops: CDR1 SGHVS, CDR2 FNYEAQ. For the CDR3, the DNA is TGTGCCAGCAGCTTGGCCCCCAGGGGGTGGAACATTCAGTACTTC. Amino acid sequence: CASSLAPRGWNIQYF. Full variable domain (remainder filled in from reference TRBV7-6 and TRBJ2-4): GAGVSQSPRYKVTKRGQDVALRCDPISGHVSLYWYRQALGQGPEFLTYFNYEAQQDKSGLPNDRFSAERPEGSISTLTIQRTEQRDSAMYRCASSLAPRGWNIQYFGAGTRLSVL.

In this sample, this clone turned up a few times. The chain joins TRBV9 to TRBJ2-5; D is uncertain. Germline CDR1 reads SGDLS; CDR2 reads YYNGEE. Between the trimmed V and J ends, which lost 3 bases and 1 base, there was a span of 4 bases. This CDR3 region has 12 residues. CDR3 DNA: TGTGCCAGCAGCGCATCCCAAGAGACCCAGTACTTC. As protein: CASSASQETQYF.

The chain combines TRBV5-1 with TRBJ2-3, with 11 bases identical to TRBD1. The CDR3 is 19 amino acids. The V gene's germline CDR1 is SGHRS and CDR2 YFSETQ. V lost 0 bases to trimming and J lost 5 bases; unmatched junction nucleotides: 14. CDR3 region: CASSLAASGTGGRGDTQYF. CDR3 coding DNA: TGCGCCAGCAGCTTGGCCGCATCTGGGACAGGGGGGCGTGGAGATACGCAGTATTTT.

This clone was counted a single time. The chain employs TRBV15 and TRBJ1-4; D gene unclear. Trimming cost V 5 bases and J 0 bases, with 10 bases left between them. The CDR3 loop spans 15 amino acids. Germline CDR1 and CDR2: LNHNV and YYDKDF (reference sequence). The CDR3, as DNA: TGTGCCACCAGCTCGGACGTCGCAACTAATGAAAAACTGTTTTTT. Amino acid sequence: CATSSDVATNEKLFF.

CDR3 in amino acids: CASSFARADQETQYF. CDR3 DNA: TGTGCCAGCAGTTTCGCCAGGGCTGATCAAGAGACCCAGTACTTC. This chain links TRBV6-6 with TRBJ2-5; weak D call: TRBD1 (5 bases). This CDR3 is 15 amino acids long. V lost 4 bases and J lost 2, with 14 bases in between. CDR1 MNHNY and CDR2 SVGAGI come from the germline V gene (reference sequence).

The rearrangement uses TRBV28 and TRBJ1-2; TRBD1 matches 8 bases. Unmatched junction bases numbered 8, after V lost 7 bases and J lost 7 bases. CDR1 is MDHEN, CDR2 SYDVKM, per germline. The CDR3 loop spans 13 amino acids. Here the CDR3 reads CASIYQGALGYTF. CDR3 bases: TGTGCCAGCATTTATCAGGGGGCGCTTGGCTACACCTTC.

This clone was observed a handful of times. V is TRBV4-2 and J is TRBJ2-3, with no clear D. The germline V gene has CDR1 LGHNA and CDR2 YNFKEQ. The germline V and J ends were trimmed by 0 bases and 0 bases, with 7 bases remaining between them. The length of the CDR3 is 15 residues. The CDR3 nucleotides are TGTGCCAGCAGCCAAGAGGCGACTAGCACAGATACGCAGTATTTT. Translation gives CASSQEATSTDTQYF.

CDR3 loop: CASNGLGGTGELFF. Here the CDR3 DNA reads TGTGCCAGCAACGGACTAGGGGGCACCGGGGAGCTGTTTTTT. The V and J genes are TRBV19 and TRBJ2-2, with D possibly TRBD2 on 7 matching bases. CDR1 is LNHDA, CDR2 SQIVND, per germline (reference sequence). Trimming took off 9 bases at V and 4 bases at J, with 15 bases between the two ends. The CDR3 is made up of 14 amino acids. The entire variable domain, with the rest obtained from reference TRBV19 and TRBJ2-2, is as follows: DGGITQSPKYLFRKEGQNVTLSCEQNLNHDAMYWYRQDPGQGLRLIYYSQIVNDFQKGDIAEGYSVSREKKESFPLTVTSAQKNPTAFYLCASNGLGGTGELFFGEGSRLTVL.

V usage is TRBV5-6 and J usage is TRBJ1-1; no reliable D call. The length of the CDR3 is 15 residues. The germline gives CDR1 SGHDT, CDR2 YYEEEE. The ends were cut back, 4 bases at V and 1 base at J, with 14 bases in the middle. In nucleotides, the CDR3 is TGTGCCAGCAGCGACGGGCCCGGGAAGAACACTGAAGCTTTCTTT. It specifies CASSDGPGKNTEAFF.

V gene TRBV2 combines with J gene TRBJ2-1; no clear D gene. The V end lost 4 bases, the J end lost 1 base, and 11 bases lay between the germline ends. The CDR3 covers 15 residues. Germline values: CDR1 SNHLY, CDR2 FYNNEI. CDR3 DNA sequence: TGTGCCAGCAGTGCCTCTGGAGAATCCTACAATGAGCAGTTCTTC. The encoded protein is CASSASGESYNEQFF.

The rearrangement uses TRBV19 and TRBJ2-7; D may be TRBD1 (6 bases). Per the germline V gene, CDR1 is LNHDA and CDR2 is SQIVND (reference sequence). The germline V and J ends were trimmed by 6 bases and 2 bases, with 11 bases remaining between them. The length of the CDR3 is 13 residues. CDR3 sequence reads: CASSPTGTYEQYF. DNA for the CDR3: TGTGCCAGTAGCCCGACAGGTACCTACGAGCAGTACTTC.

This clone appeared once. The rearrangement links TRBV6-5 to TRBJ2-1; D perhaps matches TRBD2 (5 bases). Germline lookup yields CDR1 MNHEY and CDR2 SVGAGI. The CDR3 runs to 13 residues. V was clipped by 3 bases and J by 5 bases, with 8 bases between them. The CDR3 protein is CASSYLGDNEQFF. The DNA of the CDR3 is TGTGCCAGCAGTTATCTGGGAGACAATGAGCAGTTCTTC.

The chain combines TRBV7-9 with TRBJ2-7, with 10 bases aligning to TRBD1. The CDR3 runs 13 residues. Germline V gene sequence: CDR1 SEHNR, CDR2 FQNEAQ (reference sequence). The V and J ends lost 6 bases and 5 bases, in that order; junction bases with no gene match: 4. CDR3 DNA sequence: TGTGCCAGCAGGACTGACAGGGGGCACGAGCAGTACTTC. Encoded protein: CASRTDRGHEQYF.

The V call is TRBV4-2, the J call TRBJ2-2; possible D gene TRBD2, 6 bases. The germline CDR1 and CDR2 sequences are LGHNA and YNFKEQ. V lost 0 bases to trimming and J lost 5 bases, with 13 bases between them. The CDR3 is 16 amino acids. The CDR3 sequence is CASSQDRRVMTGELFF. DNA of the CDR3: TGTGCCAGCAGCCAAGATAGGAGGGTTATGACCGGGGAGCTGTTTTTT.

The CDR3 loop reads CASSKVRRSNTGELFF. As DNA, the CDR3 is TGTGCCAGCAGCAAAGTGCGAAGATCGAACACCGGGGAGCTGTTTTTT. The V and J genes are TRBV21-1 and TRBJ2-2; the table names TRBD2, a call not compared with the DNA. TRBV21-1 is a recognized pseudogene. The CDR3 contains 16 residues.

This rearrangement joins TRBV10-2 to TRBJ2-7; D is possibly TRBD2 (6 bases). Trimming pared 2 bases from V and 2 bases from J, leaving 10 bases between. The germline V gene encodes CDR1 WSHSY and CDR2 SAAADI. The CDR3 consists of 14 residues. The CDR3 is CASSEGAGTYEQYF. The CDR3 DNA reads TGCGCCAGCAGTGAGGGGGCGGGAACCTACGAGCAGTACTTC.

V and J are TRBV5-5 and TRBJ2-3, with D possibly TRBD2 on 6 matching bases. CDR1 is SGHKS and CDR2 is YYEKEE in the germline V gene (reference sequence). The CDR3 extends over 16 amino acids. Trimming pared 2 bases from V and 4 bases from J, leaving 17 bases between. The CDR3 reads CASSFVPGLAADTQYF. The CDR3 bases are TGTGCCAGCAGCTTTGTCCCGGGACTGGCGGCAGATACGCAGTATTTT. Together with reference TRBV5-5 and TRBJ2-3, the CDR3 gives the full variable domain: DAGVTQSPTHLIKTRGQQVTLRCSPISGHKSVSWYQQVLGQGPQFIFQYYEKEERGRGNFPDRFSARQFPNYSSELNVNALLLGDSALYLCASSFVPGLAADTQYFGPGTRLTVL.

The chain has TRBV19 and TRBJ2-1, with 10 bases matching TRBD1. The V segment lost 4 bases and the J segment 7 bases; nucleotides outside the gene matches: 7. This CDR3 has 15 residues. Germline V gene lookup returns CDR1 LNHDA and CDR2 SQIVND (reference sequence). CDR3 loop: CASSTGGQGRNEQFF. DNA for the CDR3: TGTGCCAGTAGTACCGGGGGACAGGGGAGAAATGAGCAGTTCTTC.

The chain links TRBV6-5 to TRBJ1-5; D call uncertain. Trimming took off 2 bases at V and 1 base at J, with 9 bases between the two ends. CDR3 length equals 15 residues. Germline V gives CDR1 MNHEY, CDR2 SVGAGI. CDR3 residues: CASSYNGGSNQPQHF. CDR3 DNA: TGTGCCAGCAGTTACAACGGTGGAAGCAATCAGCCCCAGCATTTT.